The T cell receptor (beta chain) described here comes from a study of cytomegalovirus exposure and HLA in healthy donors (dated by TCRdb to about 2017). A note on the overall study: In an earlier analysis of roughly 590 of the donors, 250 to 300 Gb of sequence data and some 120 million unique TCR beta sequences from roughly 200 million T cells were reported. The study profiled the T cell repertoires of hundreds of subjects by immunosequencing and related them to cytomegalovirus serostatus. Among some 410 genotyped donors of the cohort, an average of approximately 240,000 unique TCR beta nucleotide sequences was sequenced per donor, of which about 20% were non-productive. Of the roughly 400 genotyped donors, 65% to 90% fell in the genetic ancestry cluster associated with self-reported Caucasian donors. To study patterns of TCR occurrence, a later analysis re-analyzed previously published TCR beta repertoires from 700 or so donors and added high-resolution HLA genotyping. An early release covering around 630 HLA-typed donors comprised 300 to 350 gigabases of sequencing data and roughly 85 million unique TCR sequences. HLA typing included class I and class II loci at four-digit resolution. Besides the first cohort of about 730 subjects, a separate validation cohort made up of 120 different subjects was used. An earlier analysis of roughly 600 of the donors used high-throughput TCR beta sequencing to judge whether each TCR beta V gene segment behaved as functional or pseudogenic. The number of donors typed differed by locus, with about 629-640 for A, B, C, DRB1 and DQB1, more than 500 for DQA1, 606 for DPA1, and under 490 for DPB1. Roughly 5 DR-DQ haplotypes were handled as single units for association and clustering, since linkage in the cohort was strong. Rather than using new phenotypic data, the later analysis identified candidate immune exposures from TCR beta sequences and from how often those sequences occurred across donors. The study aimed to test whether signatures of past pathogen exposure could be identified by cataloging public T cell receptors. Donor age, sex, ethnicity and CMV serostatus were collected together with the repertoire data. To predict cytomegalovirus infection status, the study combined high-throughput TCR immunosequencing, statistical association of individual TCRs with disease status, and machine learning. Every repertoire in the discovery cohort had been generated on one and the same sequencing platform. A later genetic analysis took genome-wide SNP genotypes for about 55% of the 666 donors and used that subset as a discovery cohort. The research as a whole found: In a later genetic analysis, fewer N-insertions in productive TCRs were reported among donors in an Asian-associated ancestry cluster than the roughly 670-donor mean. Because HLA typing was missing for some donors at each locus, association tests included only the typed subset. In vitro tests confirmed that three of the cytomegalovirus-associated TCR beta chains recognize cytomegalovirus antigens. A later analysis associated 16,951 TCR beta sequences with specific HLA alleles at a false discovery rate of 0.05. In an earlier analysis of around 600 of the donors, most TCR beta V segments were observed in productive rearrangements about 87% or about 30% of the time, broadly matching IMGT annotations. A total of fewer than 200 TCR beta chains were listed by the study as associated with cytomegalovirus. A later analysis found that HLA-associated TCR beta chains were more clonally expanded and had lower generation probabilities than equally common non-associated chains. According to a later analysis, parvovirus B19, influenza, CMV and Epstein-Barr virus appeared linked to several top co-occurrence clusters. A cluster of highly shared sequence variants was judged likely to represent a technical artifact of the sequencing pipeline. When HLA alleles, especially DR and DQ, strongly co-occurred, attributing TCR associations to individual alleles was difficult. Some IMGT-functional V segments, including TRBV6-2 and TRBV6-3, could not be distinguished by the 87-base-pair reads and were therefore excluded. Sequencing depth was assumed to be roughly uniform across donors in the presence/absence analyses, though that assumption may not hold. In a later analysis, the rate of TCR association differed among HLA loci, with DRB1 alleles having the most associated TCRs and HLA-C alleles having the fewest. Most TCR sequences were seen in very few donors, while some public TCRs were found in many individuals. According to a later analysis, most CMV-associated TCR beta chains appeared to be HLA-restricted, and the HLA associations seemed to be driven largely by CMV exposure. The authors suggested that the approach could potentially be extended to other disease states and immunological phenotypes. In a later genetic analysis, a missense DCLRE1C variant was associated with V-gene and J-gene trimming of TCR beta chains, and the association was replicated in an independent cohort. In both the original and validation cohorts, the classifier was reported to diagnose cytomegalovirus status with high specificity and sensitivity. For the cohort, immune exposure information was limited to CMV serostatus. A further reported finding was that TCR beta sequences accurately predicted the HLA-A and HLA-B alleles for most subjects in the first cohort. Only TCR beta chains were sequenced in this cohort, and the absence of alpha or paired-chain data limited detectable features. Linkage disequilibrium might explain the correlated functional status among segregating V segments, but an unknown experimental factor could not be excluded. Because counts were too low, about 18 rarely observed V segments, including chromosome 9 orphons, were excluded from the earlier analysis of 587 of the donors.

Library construction relied on the immunoSEQ multiplex PCR assay. For the multiplex PCR, a mixture combining 60 forward primers for TCR Vbeta segments and 13 reverse primers for TCR Jbeta segments was used. The CDR3 region of rearranged TCR beta genes was amplified from genomic DNA with a multiplex PCR assay. On the Illumina HiSeq System, the amplified TCR beta libraries were sequenced as 87-base-pair reads. The published analysis was carried out like this. A later analysis counted about 80 million unique TCR beta chains across the 670 or so repertoires, and some 11 million of these chains were shared by at least two donors. Raw reads were error-corrected and collapsed into unique sequences by a nearest-neighbor algorithm in which closely related sequences were merged to remove PCR and sequencing errors. Alignment of CDR3 sequences to IMGT reference sequences was used to assign V, D and J gene segments. Each retained sequence needed at least a six-nucleotide match to both a V gene segment and a J gene segment. A rearrangement counted as productive if the CDR3 had no stop codons and remained in frame with V and J, and every other rearrangement counted as non-productive. CDR3 was defined according to IMGT convention as the region running from the second conserved V-encoded cysteine to the conserved J-encoded phenylalanine. In an earlier analysis of approximately 500 of the donors, sequences lacking an unambiguous match to a single V gene segment were excluded. An earlier analysis of around 600 of the donors classified V segments as functional when productive rearrangements were above 56.7% and as segregating when the standard deviation between donors was above 5%. A statistical classification framework was built for diagnosing cytomegalovirus status from the catalog of TCR beta chain sequences. A later analysis assigned V and J genes by comparing TCR nucleotide sequences with IMGT/GENE-DB human TR gene sequences. Using the TCRdist pipeline, a later analysis assigned CDR3 sequences along with most-parsimonious VDJ recombination scenarios. A later analysis defined each TCR beta chain by its CDR3 amino acid sequence plus V-gene family, and excluded reads lacking a unique V-gene family. To address suspected cross-contamination and a sequencing artifact, a later analysis removed 592 highly shared, low-generation-probability nucleotide sequences. For each public chain, a later analysis derived a clonal expansion index from normalized ranks of inferred template counts within each repertoire. In a later analysis, generation probabilities were computed with a VDJ recombination model fitted to out-of-frame rearrangements, and the resulting probabilities were checked against IGoR. In a later analysis, hypergeometric tests were used to score TCR-TCR, TCR-HLA and TCR-CMV co-occurrence, with a repertoire-size bias correction applied to TCR pairs. False discovery rates were estimated in a later analysis by permuting HLA or CMV assignments 20 times. In a later analysis, co-occurring TCRs were grouped using DBSCAN, with TCRdist sequence similarity added in when clustering inside HLA-allele-positive subsets. For co-occurrence clustering, repertoires with fewer than 30,000 or more than 120,000 public chains were excluded, along with several repertoires with anomalous nucleotide sharing. Imported from immuneACCESS, the table was reduced by TCRdb to in-frame sequences with V and J called. These copies leave out some clones; in studies compared against another copy, an unresolved V gene accounts for under half, and the cause of the remainder is not known. D and trimming come from the DNA, and the V and J calls and clone size come from that table. The sample yields roughly 140,000 clones; nearly 80% were counted once. The ten largest clones represent approximately 0.66% of the sample.

As for this clone: Its antigen is not yet known. No quality values exist for individual bases; no much larger clone is one base distant.

CDR1 and CDR2, per the germline V gene, are LGHNA and YNFKEQ. Trimming takes 1 base off V and 4 bases off J; junction bases not matched to a gene: 3. The CDR3 has 14 amino acids, counting the end cysteine and phenylalanine. Just CDR3 DNA is preserved here, 42 bases in frame from base 1. The cohort consisted of approximately 690 healthy bone marrow donors. At the time of sampling, all cohort members were nominally healthy, though unrecorded immune exposures were likely present. The donor tested CMV seronegative and was one of the 352 seronegative cohort members. A peripheral blood sample was provided by each donor, and peripheral blood mononuclear cells were used for TCR beta sequencing. The Qiagen DNeasy Blood Extraction Kit was used to extract genomic DNA from the blood cell samples.

Sequencing used PBMCs. The sequence was obtained from a male donor in good health and CMV-seronegative. The chain is made from TRBV4-2 and TRBJ1-1; 7 bases in the junction line up with TRBD1. The nucleotide sequence reads TGTGCCAGCAGCCAAGGCAGGGGGAGCACTGAAGCTTTCTTT. Its protein reads: CASSQGRGSTEAFF.